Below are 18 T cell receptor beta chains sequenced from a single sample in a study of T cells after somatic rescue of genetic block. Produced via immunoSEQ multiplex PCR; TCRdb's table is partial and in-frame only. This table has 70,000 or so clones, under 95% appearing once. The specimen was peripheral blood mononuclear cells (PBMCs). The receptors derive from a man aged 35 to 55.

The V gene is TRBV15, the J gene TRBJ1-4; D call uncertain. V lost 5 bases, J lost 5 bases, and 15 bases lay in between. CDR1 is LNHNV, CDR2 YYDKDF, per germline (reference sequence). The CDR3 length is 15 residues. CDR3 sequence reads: CATSSTTEENEKLFF. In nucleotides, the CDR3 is TGTGCCACCAGCTCAACAACTGAGGAGAATGAAAAACTGTTTTTT.

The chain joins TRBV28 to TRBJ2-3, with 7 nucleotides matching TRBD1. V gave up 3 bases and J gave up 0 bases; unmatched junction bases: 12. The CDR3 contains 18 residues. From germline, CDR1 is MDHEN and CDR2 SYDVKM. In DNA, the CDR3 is TGTGCCAGCAGTTTGGGAGACAGGGCCAGATCTAGCACAGATACGCAGTATTTT. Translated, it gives CASSLGDRARSSTDTQYF.

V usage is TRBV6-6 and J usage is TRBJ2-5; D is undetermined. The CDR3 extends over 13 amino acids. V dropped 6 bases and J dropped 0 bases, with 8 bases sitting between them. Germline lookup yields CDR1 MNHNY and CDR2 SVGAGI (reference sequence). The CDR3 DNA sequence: TGTGCCAGCAGCCCAGTGTACCAAGAGACCCAGTACTTC. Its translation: CASSPVYQETQYF.

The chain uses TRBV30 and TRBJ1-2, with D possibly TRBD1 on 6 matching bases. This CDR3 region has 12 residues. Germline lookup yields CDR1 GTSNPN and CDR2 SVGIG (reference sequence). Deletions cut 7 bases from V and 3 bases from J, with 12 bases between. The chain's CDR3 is CASTTGYYGYTF. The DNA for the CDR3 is TGTGCCTCCACGACAGGATACTATGGCTACACCTTC.

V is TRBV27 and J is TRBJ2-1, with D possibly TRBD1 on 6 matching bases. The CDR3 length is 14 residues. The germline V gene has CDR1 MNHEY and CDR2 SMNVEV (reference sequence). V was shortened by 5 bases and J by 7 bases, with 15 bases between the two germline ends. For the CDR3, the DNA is TGTGCCAGCAGTAATCAGGGTACAGGGAATGAGCAGTTCTTC. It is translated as CASSNQGTGNEQFF.

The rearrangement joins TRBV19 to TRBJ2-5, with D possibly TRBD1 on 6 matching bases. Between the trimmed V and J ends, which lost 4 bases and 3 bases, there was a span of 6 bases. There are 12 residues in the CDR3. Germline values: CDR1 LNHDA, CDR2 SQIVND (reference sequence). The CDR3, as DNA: TGTGCCAGTAGTAACAGGGAAGAGACCCAGTACTTC. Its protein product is CASSNREETQYF.

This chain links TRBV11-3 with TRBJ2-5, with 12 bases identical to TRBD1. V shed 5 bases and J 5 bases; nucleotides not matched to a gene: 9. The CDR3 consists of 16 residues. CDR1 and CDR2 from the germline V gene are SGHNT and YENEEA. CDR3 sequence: CASSLGTGGSGETQYF. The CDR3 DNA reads TGTGCCAGCAGCCTGGGGACAGGGGGCTCCGGGGAGACCCAGTACTTC.

CDR3 region: CASSSPTGRGGIYGYTF. The CDR3 nucleotides read TGTGCCAGCAGCTCCCCGACGGGGCGCGGGGGGATCTATGGCTACACCTTC. The V call is TRBV5-4, the J call TRBJ1-2; D may be TRBD1 (5 bases). The CDR3 is 17 amino acids. From germline, CDR1 is SGHNT and CDR2 YYREEE (reference sequence). Trimming cost V 3 bases and J 4 bases, with 22 bases left between them.

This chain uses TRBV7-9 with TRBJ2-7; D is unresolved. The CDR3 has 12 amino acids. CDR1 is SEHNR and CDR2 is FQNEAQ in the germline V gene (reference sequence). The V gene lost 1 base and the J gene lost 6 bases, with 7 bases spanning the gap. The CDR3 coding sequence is TGTGCCAGCAGCTTAGGAATTGGCGAGCAGTACTTC. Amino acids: CASSLGIGEQYF.

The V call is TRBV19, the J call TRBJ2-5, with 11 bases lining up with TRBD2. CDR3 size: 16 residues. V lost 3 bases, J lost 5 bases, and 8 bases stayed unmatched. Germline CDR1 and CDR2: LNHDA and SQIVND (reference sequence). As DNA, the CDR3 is TGTGCCAGTAGTATTAGCGGGGGGGCAGGTGCGGAGACCCAGTACTTC. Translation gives CASSISGGAGAETQYF.

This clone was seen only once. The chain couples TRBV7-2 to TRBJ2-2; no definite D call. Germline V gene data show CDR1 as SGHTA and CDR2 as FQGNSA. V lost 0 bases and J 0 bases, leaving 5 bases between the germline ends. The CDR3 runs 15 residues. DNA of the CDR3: TGTGCCAGCAGCTTAGCCCAGGCGAACACCGGGGAGCTGTTTTTT. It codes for CASSLAQANTGELFF.

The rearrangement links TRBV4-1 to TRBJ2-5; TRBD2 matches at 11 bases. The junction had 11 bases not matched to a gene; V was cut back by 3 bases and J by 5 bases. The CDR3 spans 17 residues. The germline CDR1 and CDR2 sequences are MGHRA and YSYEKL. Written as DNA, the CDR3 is TGCGCCAGCAGCCAGACCCCCCTAGCGGGAGGAGGGGAGACCCAGTACTTC. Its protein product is CASSQTPLAGGGETQYF.

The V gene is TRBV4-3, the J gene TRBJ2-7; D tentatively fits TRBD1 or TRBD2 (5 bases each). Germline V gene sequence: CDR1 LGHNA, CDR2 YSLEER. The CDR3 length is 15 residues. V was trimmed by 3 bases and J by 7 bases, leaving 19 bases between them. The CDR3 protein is CASSQAPRGPGEQYF. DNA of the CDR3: TGCGCCAGCAGCCAGGCCCCGAGGGGTCCGGGTGAGCAGTACTTC.

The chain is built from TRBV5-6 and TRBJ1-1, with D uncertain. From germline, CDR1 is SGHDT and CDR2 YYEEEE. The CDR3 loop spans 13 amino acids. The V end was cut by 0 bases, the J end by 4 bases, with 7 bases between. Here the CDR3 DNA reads TGTGCCAGCAGCTTGGGGGCTTTCACTGAAGCTTTCTTT. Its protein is CASSLGAFTEAFF.

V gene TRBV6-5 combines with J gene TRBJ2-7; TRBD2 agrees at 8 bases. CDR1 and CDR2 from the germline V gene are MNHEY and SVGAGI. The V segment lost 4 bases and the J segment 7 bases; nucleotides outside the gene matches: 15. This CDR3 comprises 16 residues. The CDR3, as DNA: TGTGCCAGCAGTTGGTCCGGGACTAGATCGAGCGGGGAGCAGTACTTC. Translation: CASSWSGTRSSGEQYF.

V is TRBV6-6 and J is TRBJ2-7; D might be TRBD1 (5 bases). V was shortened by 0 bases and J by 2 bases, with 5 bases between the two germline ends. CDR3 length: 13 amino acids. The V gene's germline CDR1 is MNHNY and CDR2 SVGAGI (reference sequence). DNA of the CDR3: TGTGCCAGCAGTTACTCGGACACCTACGAGCAGTACTTC. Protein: CASSYSDTYEQYF.

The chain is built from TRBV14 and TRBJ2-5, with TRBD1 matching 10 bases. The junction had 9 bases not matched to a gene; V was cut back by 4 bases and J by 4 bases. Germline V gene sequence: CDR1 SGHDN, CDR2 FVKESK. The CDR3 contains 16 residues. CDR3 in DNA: TGTGCCAGCAGCCTCAAAGGGACAGGGGCTGGAGAGACCCAGTACTTC. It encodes CASSLKGTGAGETQYF.

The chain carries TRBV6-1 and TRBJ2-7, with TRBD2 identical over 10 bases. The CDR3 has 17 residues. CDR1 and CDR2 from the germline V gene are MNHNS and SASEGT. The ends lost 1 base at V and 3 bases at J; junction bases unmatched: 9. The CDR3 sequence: CASSEGRFLAGVYEQYF. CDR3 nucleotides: TGTGCCAGCAGTGAAGGCAGGTTCCTAGCGGGAGTCTACGAGCAGTACTTC.